Following are 5 T cell receptor beta chains from one sample sequenced in a study of identical twins' blood T cells. MiXCR, applied by TCRdb to the 5' RACE reads, yields one record per CDR3 protein. This table has roughly 340,000 distinct CDR3 sequences, roughly 31% appearing once. Sample: PBMCs. These receptors all stem from a woman between 18 and 49 years old in good health.

This clonotype was seen at least ten times. The V and J genes are TRBV5-1 and TRBJ2-2; D unresolved. The CDR3 length is 15 residues. Trimming stripped 0 bases from V and 2 bases from J, with 8 bases between. Germline V lookup: CDR1 SGHRS, CDR2 YFSETQ. The CDR3 sequence is CASSLVETNTGELFF. The CDR3 nucleotides are TGCGCCAGCAGCTTGGTTGAGACTAACACCGGGGAGCTGTTTTTT.

This chain uses TRBV29-1 with TRBJ2-7; D not certain. The CDR3 runs 13 residues. The ends were cut back, 5 bases at V and 3 bases at J, with 14 bases in the middle. From germline, CDR1 is SQVTM and CDR2 ANQGSEA. The CDR3 region is CSVCLEWDYEQYF. The CDR3 region has the DNA TGCAGCGTTTGCTTAGAGTGGGACTACGAGCAGTACTTC.

This clonotype turned up a few times. This sequence joins TRBV21-1 and TRBJ2-7. TRBV21-1 is assigned pseudogene status. The CDR3 has 11 amino acids. The CDR3 loop reads CAPSGYYEQYF. CDR3 coding DNA: TGTGCGCCGTCCGGATACTACGAGCAGTACTTC.

Comments on this clonotype: A much larger clone differs by one base, so this may be a read error. The V call is TRBV20-1, the J call TRBJ1-2; D remains unclear. This CDR3 spans 15 amino acids. Looked up from germline, CDR1 is DFQATT and CDR2 is SNEGSKA (reference sequence). V was clipped by 4 bases and J by 0 bases, with 15 bases between them. CDR3 bases: TGCAGTGCTATAGAAGGCAGCCTCGCTAACTATGGCTACACCTTC. Amino acid sequence: CSAIEGSLANYGYTF.

The gene calls are TRBV14 and TRBJ1-2; D unclear. This CDR3 has 15 amino acids. Germline CDR1 is SGHDN and CDR2 is FVKESK. V was cut by 11 bases and J by 0 bases, with 19 bases left in between. CDR3 region: CACTPAGGPNYGYTF. The CDR3 DNA is TGTGCCTGCACACCGGCGGGCGGACCTAACTATGGCTACACCTTC.